This TCR beta chain was retrieved from a study of T cells in Graves' hyperthyroidism and ophthalmopathy. This clonotype was observed at least ten times. Its antigen is not known. The study's findings and limits: Clonotypes that were expanded in thyroid above 0.001 mostly appeared in blood too.

Amplified TCR beta CDR3 regions derived from RNA transcripts. A first-round RT-PCR of the TCR CDR3 used the HTBI primer set. TCRdb itself ran the multiplex PCR reads through MiXCR, one entry per CDR3 protein. In the table there are about 350,000 distinct CDR3 sequences, around 15% of which are singletons. V was cut by 5 bases and J by 4 bases, with 14 bases left in between. The CDR3 is made up of 14 amino acids. In germline, CDR1 is SNHLY, CDR2 FYNNEI. Patients having uncontrolled infection, another autoimmune disease, pregnancy or lactation were not included. This receptor was identified in a middle-aged woman with Graves' ophthalmopathy. The sample taken for sequencing was blood. V and J are TRBV2 and TRBJ1-1, with a weak D call TRBD1 (6 bases). CDR3 DNA sequence: TGTGCCAGCAGTAGTGCAGGGGTGGGCACTGAAGCTTTCTTT. Residues: CASSSAGVGTEAFF. Full variable domain (outside the CDR3, taken from reference TRBV2 and TRBJ1-1): EPEVTQTPSHQVTQMGQEVILRCVPISNHLYFYWYRQILGQKVEFLVSFYNNEISEKSEIFDDQFSVERPDGSNFTLKIRSTKLEDSAMYFCASSSAGVGTEAFFGQGTRLTVV.